This T cell receptor (beta chain) appears in the sequencing data of a study of blood T cell repertoires in COVID-19. Study summary: T cells, B-cell-depleted T cells, or PBMCs provided the cDNA or gDNA that served as material.

This CDR3 has 16 amino acids. In germline, CDR1 is LNHNV, CDR2 YYDKDF (reference sequence). After removal of 0 bases from V and 6 bases from J, the junction contained 5 bases not matched to a gene. This study enrolled people aged 18 to 89 from about two dozen US geographic areas. Profiled with immunoSEQ multiplex PCR; TCRdb holds only in-frame clones, not every one. The data contain more than 200,000 clones, about 89% of them singletons. The chain recombines TRBV15 with TRBJ1-5; TRBD1 matches 10 bases. The source material was PBMCs or T cells enriched from blood (not recorded which). The sequence came from a woman in her 30s who had recovered from COVID-19. The CDR3 nucleotides read TGTGCCACCAGCAGAGATCGAGGGACAGGGGTTCAGCCCCAGCATTTT. Its translation is CATSRDRGTGVQPQHF. The whole variable domain, filled in from reference TRBV15 and TRBJ1-5, reads DAMVIQNPRYQVTQFGKPVTLSCSQTLNHNVMYWYQQKSSQAPKLLFHYYDKDFNNEADTPDNFQSRRPNTSFCFLDIRSPGLGDTAMYLCATSRDRGTGVQPQHFGDGTRLSIL.